The T cell receptor beta chain under discussion was sequenced for a study of shared clonotypes between healthy human individuals. Overall study results and limits: Across subsets, estimated richness was generally greater for naive than for memory populations. A handful of donors shared approximately 5% of their naive CD4 clonotypes.

A split of CD4+ cells into CD45RA+ naive and CD45RA-negative memory subsets was performed. The data were produced by immunoSEQ multiplex PCR, yet TCRdb's version contains in-frame clones alone and is incomplete. Of about 2 million clones listed, 85% to 95% are singletons. V was pared by 4 bases and J by 4 bases, with 17 bases between. Germline-derived CDR1 and CDR2 are MNHNY and SVGAGI (reference sequence). The CDR3 consists of 15 residues. To note about this clone: Antigen specificity is unknown.

This receptor was taken from a man between 18 and 35 years old in good health. The gene calls are TRBV6-6 and TRBJ2-7; D is tentatively TRBD1 or TRBD2 (5 bases each). Material: naive CD4+ T cells sorted from blood. The subset is: CD45RA+ positively selected. CDR3 sequence reads: CASSWTQGVGYEQYF. The CDR3 DNA reads TGTGCCAGCAGTTGGACTCAGGGCGTTGGGTACGAGCAGTACTTC.